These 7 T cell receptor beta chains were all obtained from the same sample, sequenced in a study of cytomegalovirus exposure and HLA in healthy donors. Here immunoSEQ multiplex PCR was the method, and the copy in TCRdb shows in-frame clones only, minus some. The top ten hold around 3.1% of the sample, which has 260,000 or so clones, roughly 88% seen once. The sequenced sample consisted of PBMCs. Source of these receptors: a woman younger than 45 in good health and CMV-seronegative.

Here the CDR3 reads CASSLGETGPIYGYTF. The CDR3, as DNA: TGTGCCAGCAGCTTGGGGGAGACAGGGCCGATCTATGGCTACACCTTC. The chain has TRBV5-6 and TRBJ1-2, with TRBD1 identical over 7 bases. V shed 0 bases, J shed 4 bases, and the junction held 9 bases outside the gene matches. From germline, CDR1 is SGHDT and CDR2 YYEEEE. The CDR3 loop spans 16 amino acids.

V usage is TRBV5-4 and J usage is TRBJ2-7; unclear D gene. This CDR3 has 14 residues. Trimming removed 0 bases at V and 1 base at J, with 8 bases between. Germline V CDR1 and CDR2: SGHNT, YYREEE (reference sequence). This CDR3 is CASSLDSLSYEQYF. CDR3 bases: TGTGCCAGCAGCTTGGACAGCTTGTCCTACGAGCAGTACTTC.

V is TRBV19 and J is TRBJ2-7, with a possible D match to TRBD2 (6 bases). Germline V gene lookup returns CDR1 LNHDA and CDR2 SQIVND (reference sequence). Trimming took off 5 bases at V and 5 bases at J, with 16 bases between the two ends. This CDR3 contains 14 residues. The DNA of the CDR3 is TGTGCCAGTAGTGCGTTCGGGGGAAAAGACGAGCAGTACTTC. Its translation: CASSAFGGKDEQYF.

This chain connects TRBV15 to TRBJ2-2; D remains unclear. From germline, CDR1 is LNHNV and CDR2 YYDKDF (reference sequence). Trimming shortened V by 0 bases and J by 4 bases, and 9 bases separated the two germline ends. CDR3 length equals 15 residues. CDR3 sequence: CATSRERMSTGELFF. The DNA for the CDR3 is TGTGCCACCAGCAGAGAAAGGATGAGCACCGGGGAGCTGTTTTTT.

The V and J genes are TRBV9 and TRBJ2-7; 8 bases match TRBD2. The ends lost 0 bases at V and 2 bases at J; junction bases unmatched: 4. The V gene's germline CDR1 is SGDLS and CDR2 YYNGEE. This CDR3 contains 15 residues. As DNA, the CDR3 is TGTGCCAGCAGCGTAGCAAGCGGGAGTACCTACGAGCAGTACTTC. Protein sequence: CASSVASGSTYEQYF.

CDR3 sequence reads: CASSVAQDRTYGYTF. The CDR3 bases are TGTGCCAGCAGCGTAGCTCAGGACAGGACCTATGGCTACACCTTC. The rearrangement joins TRBV9 to TRBJ1-2, with 7 positions matching TRBD1. The CDR3 is 15 residues long. The J segment lost 4 bases and the V segment lost 0 bases, leaving 6 bases of the junction unmatched. Germline V gene lookup returns CDR1 SGDLS and CDR2 YYNGEE.

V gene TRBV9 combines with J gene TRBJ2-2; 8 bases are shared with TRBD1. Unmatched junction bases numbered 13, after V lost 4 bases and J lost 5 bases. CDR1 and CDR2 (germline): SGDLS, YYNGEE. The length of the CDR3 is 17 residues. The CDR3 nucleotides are TGTGCCAGCAGCCCACGTAGACGGGACAGGTGGACCGGGGAGCTGTTTTTT. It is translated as CASSPRRRDRWTGELFF.